These 9 T cell receptor beta chains share one sample of origin, sequenced in a study of blood T cells in healthy people across ages (dated by TCRdb to between 2014 and 2017). Libraries were made using 5' RACE. The instrument given in TCRdb is Illumina HiSeq 2500. A second PCR of about 6 to 11 cycles was performed with a sample-barcoded 5' primer and a J-beta primer mix. TCRdb passed the public sequencing reads through fastp at Q25 and MiXCR, retaining productive beta sequences. Rows are unified per CDR3 protein, each entry keeping the most common DNA and genes. The sample includes approximately 780,000 distinct CDR3 sequences, with under 30% observed a single time. The ten largest clones take up 3% of the sample. The same specimen was also included in a second study, on T cells of mothers and their children.

Sequencing used blood. These receptors originate from a boy aged 5-17 years in good health.

This clonotype was observed a handful of times. The chain uses TRBV6-5 and TRBJ1-4; TRBD1 aligns across 7 bases. The CDR3 covers 14 residues. Germline assignment: CDR1 MNHEY and CDR2 SVGAGI. The trim removed 5 bases at V and 6 bases at J, leaving 6 bases unmatched. In nucleotides, the CDR3 is TGTGCCAGCAGTAGGGGACAGCGAGATGAAAAACTGTTTTTT. Translating it yields CASSRGQRDEKLFF.

This clonotype was counted between two and nine times. V is TRBV4-2 and J is TRBJ2-7; D call uncertain. Germline V gene data show CDR1 as LGHNA and CDR2 as YNFKEQ. Trimming took off 0 bases at V and 6 bases at J, with 9 bases between the two ends. The CDR3 sequence is 13 residues long. The CDR3 DNA reads as TGTGCCAGCAGCCAAGATTCTAGAAGCGAGCAGTACTTC. Its protein product is CASSQDSRSEQYF.

The chain carries TRBV20-1 and TRBJ2-5; 9 bases match TRBD1. The J call may be wrong; the DNA end is better matched by TRBJ2-1. Germline V gene lookup returns CDR1 DFQATT and CDR2 SNEGSKA (reference sequence). The CDR3 is made up of 16 amino acids. In DNA form, the CDR3 reads TGCAGTGCTAGTTCCCCCGGGACAGGGTATGTAGATGAGCAGTTCTTC. Protein: CSASSPGTGYVDEQFF.

In this sample, this clonotype turned up a few times. V is TRBV28 and J is TRBJ2-5; 8 bases line up with TRBD2. TRBJ2-7 matches the DNA end more closely, so the J call is doubtful. Germline CDR1 is MDHEN and CDR2 is SYDVKM. The CDR3 sequence is 16 residues long. The CDR3 DNA sequence: TGTGCCAGCAGCCCCGGCTTTGCGGGGGGTGAATACGAGCAGTACTTC. It yields the protein CASSPGFAGGEYEQYF.

The chain is built from TRBV20-1 and TRBJ1-2; D not resolved. CDR3 length equals 12 residues. The V gene's germline CDR1 is DFQATT and CDR2 SNEGSKA (reference sequence). V shed 7 bases and J shed 4 bases, with 13 bases lying between them. CDR3 amino acids: CSVPYRFYGYTF. CDR3 bases: TGCAGTGTTCCTTATCGGTTCTATGGCTACACCTTC.

There are a few counts of this clonotype. CDR3 in amino acids: CASSRGQGNTIYF. The CDR3 DNA is TGTGCCAGCAGCAGGGGGCAAGGAAACACCATATATTTT. The V call is TRBV7-9, the J call TRBJ1-3; 7 nucleotides agree with TRBD1. CDR3 length: 13 residues. The V gene's germline CDR1 is SEHNR and CDR2 FQNEAQ (reference sequence). J was trimmed by 4 bases and V by 5 bases; bases with no gene match: 2.

The genes are TRBV4-1 and TRBJ2-1; 8 positions match TRBD2. The V and J ends lost 4 bases and 4 bases, in that order; junction bases with no gene match: 6. This CDR3 contains 15 residues. Germline CDR1 and CDR2: MGHRA and YSYEKL. CDR3 protein: CASSRSGEIYNEQFF. In DNA form, the CDR3 reads TGCGCCAGCAGCCGTAGCGGGGAGATTTACAATGAGCAGTTCTTC.

This clonotype showed up many times. V and J are TRBV4-2 and TRBJ2-6, with 10 nucleotides matching TRBD2. There are 16 residues in the CDR3. Germline assignment: CDR1 LGHNA and CDR2 YNFKEQ. The V and J ends lost 4 bases and 3 bases, in that order; junction bases with no gene match: 3. This CDR3 reads CASSPSGGDGANVLTF. The CDR3 bases are TGTGCCAGCAGCCCTAGCGGGGGTGATGGGGCCAACGTCCTGACTTTC.

V gene TRBV15 combines with J gene TRBJ1-4; 9 bases fit TRBD1. J was trimmed by 7 bases and V by 3 bases; bases with no gene match: 6. CDR1 and CDR2 (germline): LNHNV, YYDKDF (reference sequence). This CDR3 comprises 15 residues. DNA of the CDR3: TGTGCCACCAGCAGGTCGGACAGGGGAGGTGAAAAACTGTTTTTT. It specifies CATSRSDRGGEKLFF.